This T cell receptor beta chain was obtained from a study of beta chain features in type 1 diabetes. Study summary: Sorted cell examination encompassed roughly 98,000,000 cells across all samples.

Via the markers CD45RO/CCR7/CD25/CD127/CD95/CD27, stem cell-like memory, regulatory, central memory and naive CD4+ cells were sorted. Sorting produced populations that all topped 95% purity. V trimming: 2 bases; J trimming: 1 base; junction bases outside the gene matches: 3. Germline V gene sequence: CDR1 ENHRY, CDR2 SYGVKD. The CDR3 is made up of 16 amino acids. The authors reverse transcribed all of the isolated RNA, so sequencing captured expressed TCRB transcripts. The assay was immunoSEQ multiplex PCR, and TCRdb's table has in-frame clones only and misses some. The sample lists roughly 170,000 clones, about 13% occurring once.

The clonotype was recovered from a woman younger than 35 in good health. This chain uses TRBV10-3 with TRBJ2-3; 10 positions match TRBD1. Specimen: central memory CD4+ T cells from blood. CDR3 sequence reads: CAISEGGTGGTDTQYF. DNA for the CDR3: TGTGCCATCAGTGAGGGCGGGACAGGGGGCACAGATACGCAGTATTTT.